This paragraph reports one T cell receptor beta chain. What it binds is unknown. The CDR3 runs to 15 residues. V gave up 0 bases and J gave up 6 bases, with 15 bases separating them. The germline V gene has CDR1 SGHRS and CDR2 YFSETQ. This specimen belongs to a study of cytomegalovirus exposure and HLA in healthy donors. Study at large: The study placed less than 90% of its approximately 400 genotyped donors in the Caucasian-associated ancestry cluster. Study-wide points: Across HLA loci, a later analysis found differing TCR association rates, with DRB1 most and HLA-C fewest.

Primers for the PCR totalled 60 Vbeta and 13 Jbeta. Method: immunoSEQ multiplex PCR; TCRdb's copy keeps in-frame clones and lacks some. The sample holds fewer than 250,000 clones; about four fifths are singletons and the top ten take 6%. Sequenced sample: PBMCs. The V and J genes are TRBV5-1 and TRBJ1-2, with a possible D match to TRBD1 (5 bases). This TCR was recovered from a man aged 40-49 years in good health and CMV-seropositive. CDR3 DNA sequence: TGCGCCAGCAGCTTGGATCAGGGCGGAGGGGATGGCTACACCTTC. As protein: CASSLDQGGGDGYTF.